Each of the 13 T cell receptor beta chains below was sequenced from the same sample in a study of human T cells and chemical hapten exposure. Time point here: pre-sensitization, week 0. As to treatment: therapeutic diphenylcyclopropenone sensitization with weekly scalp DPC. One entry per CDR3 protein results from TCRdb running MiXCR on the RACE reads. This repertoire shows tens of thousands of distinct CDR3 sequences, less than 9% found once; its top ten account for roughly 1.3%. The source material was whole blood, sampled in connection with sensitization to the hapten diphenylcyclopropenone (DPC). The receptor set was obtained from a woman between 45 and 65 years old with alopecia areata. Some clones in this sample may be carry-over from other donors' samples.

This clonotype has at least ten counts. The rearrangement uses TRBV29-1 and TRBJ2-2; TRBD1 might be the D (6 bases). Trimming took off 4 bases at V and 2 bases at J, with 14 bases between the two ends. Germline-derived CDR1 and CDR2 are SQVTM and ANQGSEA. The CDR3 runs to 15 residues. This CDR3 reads CSVARGQLNTGELFF. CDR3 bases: TGCAGCGTTGCTCGTGGACAGCTAAACACCGGGGAGCTGTTTTTT.

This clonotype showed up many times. The CDR3: CASTAPGRGNEQFF. The CDR3 DNA reads TGTGCCAGCACCGCCCCGGGCAGGGGCAATGAGCAGTTCTTC. The J gene is TRBJ2-1, the V gene TRBV28; D perhaps matches TRBD1 (6 bases). This CDR3 contains 14 residues. CDR1 and CDR2 (germline): MDHEN, SYDVKM. Between the trimmed V and J ends, which lost 7 bases and 6 bases, there was a span of 16 bases.

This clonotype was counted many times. CDR3 loop: CASSPVRDRVLDGYTF. CDR3 nucleotides: TGTGCCAGCTCACCTGTCCGGGACAGGGTTCTGGATGGCTACACCTTC. This sequence joins TRBV18 and TRBJ1-2, with 9 nucleotides matching TRBD1. Germline V gives CDR1 KGHSH, CDR2 LQKENI. CDR3 length: 16 residues. With 3 bases clipped from V and 6 bases from J, the junction kept 11 bases outside the gene matches. The complete variable domain, with remaining parts taken from reference TRBV18 and TRBJ1-2, reads NAGVMQNPRHLVRRRGQEARLRCSPMKGHSHVYWYRQLPEEGLKFMVYLQKENIIDESGMPKERFSAEFPKEGPSILRIQQVVRGDSAAYFCASSPVRDRVLDGYTFGSGTRLTVV.

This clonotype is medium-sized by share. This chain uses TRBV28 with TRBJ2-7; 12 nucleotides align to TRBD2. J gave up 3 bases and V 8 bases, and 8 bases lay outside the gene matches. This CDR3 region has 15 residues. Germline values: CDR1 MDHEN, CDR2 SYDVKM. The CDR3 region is CASGPLAGGLYEQYF. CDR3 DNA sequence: TGTGCCAGCGGGCCACTAGCGGGAGGCCTCTACGAGCAGTACTTC.

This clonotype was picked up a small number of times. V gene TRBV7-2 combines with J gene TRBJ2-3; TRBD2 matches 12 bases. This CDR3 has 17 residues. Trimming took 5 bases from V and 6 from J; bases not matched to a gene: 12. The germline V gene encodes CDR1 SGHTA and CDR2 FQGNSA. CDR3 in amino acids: CASSALAGGLSGDTQYF. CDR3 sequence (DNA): TGTGCCAGCAGCGCACTAGCGGGAGGCCTTTCCGGCGATACGCAGTATTTT.

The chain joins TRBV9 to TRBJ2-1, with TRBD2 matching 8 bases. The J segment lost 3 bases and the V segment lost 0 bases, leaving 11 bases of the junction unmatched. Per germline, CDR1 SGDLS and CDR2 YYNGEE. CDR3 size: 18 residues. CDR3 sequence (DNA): TGTGCCAGCAGCGTAGAGGTGTCGGCGGGAGGCCTCTACAATGAGCAGTTCTTC. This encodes CASSVEVSAGGLYNEQFF.

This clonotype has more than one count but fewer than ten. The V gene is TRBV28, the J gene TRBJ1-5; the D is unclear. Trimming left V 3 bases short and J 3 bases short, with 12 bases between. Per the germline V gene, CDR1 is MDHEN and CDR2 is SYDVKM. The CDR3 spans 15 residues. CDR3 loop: CASSFPGSPNQPQHF. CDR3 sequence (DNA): TGTGCCAGCAGTTTCCCCGGGTCGCCCAATCAGCCCCAGCATTTT.

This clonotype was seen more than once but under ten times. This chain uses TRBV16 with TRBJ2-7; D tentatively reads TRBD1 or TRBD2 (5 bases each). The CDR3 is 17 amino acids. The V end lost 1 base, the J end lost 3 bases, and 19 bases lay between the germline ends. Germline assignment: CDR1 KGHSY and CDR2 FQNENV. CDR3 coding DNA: TGTGCCAGCAGCCAATACCCCCCCGGGACCGAAAACTACGAGCAGTACTTC. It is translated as CASSQYPPGTENYEQYF.

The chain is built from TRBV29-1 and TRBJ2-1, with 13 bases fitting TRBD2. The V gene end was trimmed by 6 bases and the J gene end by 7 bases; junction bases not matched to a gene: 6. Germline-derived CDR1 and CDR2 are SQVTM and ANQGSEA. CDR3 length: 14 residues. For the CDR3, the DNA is TGCAGCGTGGAGGGACTAGCGGGACTGAATGAGCAGTTCTTC. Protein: CSVEGLAGLNEQFF.

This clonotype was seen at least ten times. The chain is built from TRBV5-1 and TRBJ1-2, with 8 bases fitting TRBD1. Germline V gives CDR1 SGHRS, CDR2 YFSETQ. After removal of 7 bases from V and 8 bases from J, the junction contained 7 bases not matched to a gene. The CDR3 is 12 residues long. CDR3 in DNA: TGCGCCAGCGGAGGACAGGGAAGAGGCTACACCTTC. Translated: CASGGQGRGYTF. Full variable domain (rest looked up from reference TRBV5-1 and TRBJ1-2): KAGVTQTPRYLIKTRGQQVTLSCSPISGHRSVSWYQQTPGQGLQFLFEYFSETQRNKGNFPGRFSGRQFSNSRSEMNVSTLELGDSALYLCASGGQGRGYTFGSGTRLTVV.

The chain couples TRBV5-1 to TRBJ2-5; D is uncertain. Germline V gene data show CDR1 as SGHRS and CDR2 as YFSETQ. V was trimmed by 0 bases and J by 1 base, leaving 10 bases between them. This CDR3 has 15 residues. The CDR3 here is CASSLEDPGQETQYF. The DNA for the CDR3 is TGCGCCAGCAGCTTGGAAGACCCAGGCCAAGAGACCCAGTACTTC.

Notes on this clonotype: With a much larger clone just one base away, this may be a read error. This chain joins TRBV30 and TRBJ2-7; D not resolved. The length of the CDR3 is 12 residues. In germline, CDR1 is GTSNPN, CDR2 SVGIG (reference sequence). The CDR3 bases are TGTGTCTGGAGTGTAGGGCAATACGAGCAGTACTTC. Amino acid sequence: CVWSVGQYEQYF.

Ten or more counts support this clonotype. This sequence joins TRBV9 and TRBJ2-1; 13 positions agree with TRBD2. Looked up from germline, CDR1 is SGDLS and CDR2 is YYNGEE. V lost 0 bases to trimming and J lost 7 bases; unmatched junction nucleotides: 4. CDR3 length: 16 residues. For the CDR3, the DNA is TGTGCCAGCAGCGTAGTTGGACTAGCGGGAGATAATGAGCAGTTCTTC. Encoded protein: CASSVVGLAGDNEQFF.